These 2 T cell receptor beta chains were all obtained from the same sample, sequenced in a study of cytomegalovirus exposure and HLA in healthy donors. PCR primers comprised 60 Vbeta and 13 Jbeta primers. Sequencing was performed with immunoSEQ multiplex PCR; in TCRdb, only in-frame clones are kept and a portion is missing. The table has about 200,000 clones, 65% to 85% seen once. Input material: PBMCs. The source of these receptors is a man aged 50 to 60 in good health and CMV-seronegative.

The rearrangement links TRBV27 to TRBJ1-1; no clear D gene. Germline V CDR1 and CDR2: MNHEY, SMNVEV (reference sequence). Trimming took off 5 bases at V and 1 base at J, with 17 bases between the two ends. The CDR3 covers 16 residues. DNA of the CDR3: TGTGCCAGCAGTCGTTTTGGGGTCGGGGAGAACACTGAAGCTTTCTTT. This translates into CASSRFGVGENTEAFF.

This clone was detected only once. The chain recombines TRBV5-6 with TRBJ2-7; D is ambiguous. The CDR3 length is 12 residues. The germline gives CDR1 SGHDT, CDR2 YYEEEE. Deletions cut 0 bases from V and 4 bases from J, with 5 bases between. DNA of the CDR3: TGTGCCAGCAGCTTGGGACATTACGAGCAGTACTTC. The encoded protein is CASSLGHYEQYF.